What follows describes a single TCR beta chain. What it binds is unknown. The data belong to a study of identical twins. Study-level results: Modeled out-of-frame TCR alpha sharing in monozygotic twins fell below observed levels.

There were only healthy Caucasians among the donors. TCRdb reprocessed the 5' RACE reads via MiXCR and lists one record per CDR3 protein. This sample has 200,000 to 250,000 distinct CDR3 sequences, with 5.5% to 8% found just once. V shed 5 bases, J shed 6 bases, and the junction held 14 bases outside the gene matches. CDR1 is SQVTM and CDR2 is ANQGSEA in the germline V gene. This CDR3 contains 17 residues. In addition, the sample was reused for a study of yellow fever vaccine responses in identical twins.

This chain uses TRBV29-1 with TRBJ2-1; 12 positions match TRBD2. The sample taken for sequencing was memory (CD45RO+) T cells sorted from blood. This TCR was recovered from a young woman in good health. CDR3 nucleotides: TGCAGCGTTAGACTAGCGGGAGTTTGGGCCCGGGCCAATGAGCAGTTCTTC. Translation gives CSVRLAGVWARANEQFF.